Below, 28 T cell receptor beta chains from the same sample are listed, as sequenced in a study of T-cell reconstitution after alpha-beta-depleted transplantation in children. Unique molecular identifiers were built into the TCRbeta library. TCRdb re-called the PCR reads through MiXCR, storing one row per CDR3 protein. Here the sample spans hundreds of thousands of distinct CDR3 sequences, about an eighth being singletons. This sample comprised PBMCs, obtained before TCRalphabeta/CD19-depleted stem cell transplant. The receptor source for this set is a girl aged 2 to 10 with congenital amegakaryocytic thrombocytopenia, due to receive a stem cell transplant.

The chain has TRBV15 and TRBJ2-7; a weak D match, TRBD2 (5 bases). From germline, CDR1 is LNHNV and CDR2 YYDKDF (reference sequence). Trimming took off 0 bases at V and 2 bases at J, with 8 bases between the two ends. The CDR3 sequence is 14 residues long. The CDR3 sequence: CATSRDRGAYEQYF. The CDR3 nucleotides read TGTGCCACCAGCAGAGATCGGGGAGCCTACGAGCAGTACTTC.

This clonotype was picked up a small number of times. The genes are TRBV29-1 and TRBJ1-4; 7 bases map to TRBD1. From germline, CDR1 is SQVTM and CDR2 ANQGSEA. This CDR3 is built from 13 residues. V lost 3 bases and J lost 7; bases outside the gene matches: 5. CDR3 sequence: CSVDTGTAEKLFF. The CDR3 DNA reads as TGCAGCGTTGACACCGGGACAGCTGAAAAACTGTTTTTT.

This clonotype was recorded a few times. CDR3 protein: CASTDEDRGGANTEAFF. CDR3 nucleotides: TGTGCCAGCACCGATGAGGACAGGGGTGGCGCGAACACTGAAGCTTTCTTT. This chain joins TRBV12-3 or TRBV12-4 and TRBJ1-1, with 9 bases identical to TRBD1. The J segment lost 1 base and the V segment lost 7 bases, leaving 13 bases of the junction unmatched. The CDR3 runs to 17 residues.

This clonotype was detected ten times or more. The chain has TRBV20-1 and TRBJ2-5; D possibly corresponds to TRBD1 (5 bases). From germline, CDR1 is DFQATT and CDR2 SNEGSKA (reference sequence). The CDR3 runs to 12 residues. V dropped 5 bases and J dropped 2 bases, with 9 bases sitting between them. The CDR3, as DNA: TGCAGTGCTTCGACAGTACAAGAGACCCAGTACTTC. Translating it yields CSASTVQETQYF.

This clonotype occurred many times. CDR3 in DNA: TGTGCCAGCAGCCCGAACCGGGACAGTGGTGAGCAGTTCTTC. Its protein product is CASSPNRDSGEQFF. The J gene is TRBJ2-1, the V gene TRBV12-3 or TRBV12-4; 7 bases are a match to TRBD1. The CDR3 totals 14 residues. The ends lost 6 bases at V and 9 bases at J; junction bases unmatched: 11.

This clonotype was seen only a few times. The rearrangement joins TRBV29-1 to TRBJ2-1; D is undetermined. Germline V gives CDR1 SQVTM, CDR2 ANQGSEA. Trimming shortened V by 0 bases and J by 4 bases, and 13 bases separated the two germline ends. This CDR3 has 15 residues. The CDR3 sequence is CSVEDDHQTYNEQFF. CDR3 DNA: TGCAGCGTTGAAGACGACCATCAAACATACAATGAGCAGTTCTTC.

The chain combines TRBV12-3 or TRBV12-4 with TRBJ2-3; 16 nucleotides agree with TRBD2. This CDR3 contains 16 residues. With 6 bases clipped from V and 4 bases from J, the junction kept 4 bases outside the gene matches. CDR3 sequence (DNA): TGTGCCAGCAGGGGACTAGCGGGAGGGCTGGCAGATACGCAGTATTTT. Translated, it gives CASRGLAGGLADTQYF.

The chain carries TRBV20-1 and TRBJ2-5; 9 bases are a match to TRBD2. The CDR3 extends over 14 amino acids. In germline, CDR1 is DFQATT, CDR2 SNEGSKA (reference sequence). V lost 3 bases, J lost 2 bases, and 4 bases stayed unmatched. In DNA form, the CDR3 reads TGCAGTGCTAGGTCCAGCGGGAGGCAAGAGACCCAGTACTTC. Its translation is CSARSSGRQETQYF.

The chain uses TRBV6-5 and TRBJ2-1; possibly TRBD1 for D (6 bases). The CDR3 covers 16 residues. Looked up from germline, CDR1 is MNHEY and CDR2 is SVGAGI. V was trimmed by 0 bases and J by 6 bases, leaving 15 bases between them. The CDR3 DNA follows: TGTGCCAGCAGTTACTCAACAGGGCGCTACCGCAATGAGCAGTTCTTC. It yields the protein CASSYSTGRYRNEQFF.

This clonotype was found many times. In DNA, the CDR3 is TGCGCCAGCAGCTGGCGGGAGGGCCTAGGTGAGCAGTTCTTC. Residues: CASSWREGLGEQFF. The rearrangement links TRBV5-1 to TRBJ2-1, with 9 bases fitting TRBD2. This CDR3 has 14 amino acids. Trimming took 3 bases from V and 9 from J; bases not matched to a gene: 7. The germline V gene has CDR1 SGHRS and CDR2 YFSETQ.

This clonotype showed up many times. The chain has TRBV20-1 and TRBJ2-7; the D is unclear. V gave up 1 base and J gave up 5 bases, with 12 bases separating them. Germline CDR1 reads DFQATT; CDR2 reads SNEGSKA (reference sequence). The CDR3 consists of 13 residues. CDR3 sequence: CSARVGWTDEQYF. DNA of the CDR3: TGCAGTGCTAGAGTTGGGTGGACGGACGAGCAGTACTTC.

This clonotype was counted only a few times. The rearrangement links TRBV20-1 to TRBJ2-3, with 10 nucleotides matching TRBD2. The CDR3 totals 17 residues. CDR1 and CDR2 from the germline V gene are DFQATT and SNEGSKA (reference sequence). V was pared by 1 base and J by 1 base, with 8 bases of the junction left unmatched. Written as DNA, the CDR3 is TGCAGTGCTAGAGGGTCTAGCGGGAGTATCGGCACAGATACGCAGTATTTT. Its protein is CSARGSSGSIGTDTQYF.

This clonotype was recorded many times. This chain joins TRBV20-1 and TRBJ2-1, with 10 nucleotides matching TRBD2. J lost 5 bases, V lost 1 base, and 5 bases had no gene match. CDR1 is DFQATT and CDR2 is SNEGSKA in the germline V gene (reference sequence). The CDR3 has 15 residues. CDR3 coding DNA: TGCAGTGCTAGAGCGTCCGGGACTAGCGACAATGAGCAGTTCTTC. Protein sequence: CSARASGTSDNEQFF.

This clonotype was recorded at least ten times. The genes are TRBV20-1 and TRBJ2-1; D perhaps matches TRBD2 (8 bases). CDR3 length equals 15 residues. Deletions cut 2 bases from V and 1 base from J, with 12 bases between. Germline loops: CDR1 DFQATT, CDR2 SNEGSKA (reference sequence). As DNA, the CDR3 is TGCAGTGCTAGAAGCGGGGGACAGTCCTACAATGAGCAGTTCTTC. This encodes CSARSGGQSYNEQFF.

In this sample, this clonotype turned up many times. The V call is TRBV12-3 or TRBV12-4, the J call TRBJ2-3, with 7 bases that match TRBD2. This CDR3 has 14 amino acids. V shed 9 bases and J 3 bases; nucleotides not matched to a gene: 9. CDR3 DNA sequence: TGTGCCAGTGGTAGAGCGGGGACTACAGATACGCAGTATTTT. This encodes CASGRAGTTDTQYF.

Many counts were recorded for this clonotype. This sequence joins TRBV5-1 and TRBJ1-6, with no clear D. The CDR3 loop spans 15 amino acids. Germline V gene lookup returns CDR1 SGHRS and CDR2 YFSETQ. Trimming took off 2 bases at V and 4 bases at J, with 10 bases between the two ends. In DNA form, the CDR3 reads TGCGCCAGCAGCTTATCTGGGGATTATAATTCACCCCTCCACTTT. Translated: CASSLSGDYNSPLHF.

This clonotype occurred a few times. This chain joins TRBV4-1 and TRBJ2-1, with 8 bases fitting TRBD2. CDR1 and CDR2 (germline): MGHRA, YSYEKL. The CDR3 runs to 17 residues. Trimming removed 3 bases from V and 3 bases from J; junction bases left unmatched: 10. Written as DNA, the CDR3 is TGCGCCAGCAGCCAGTCTTCCGGGACTAGTATCTACAATGAGCAGTTCTTC. Amino acid sequence: CASSQSSGTSIYNEQFF.

This clonotype has more than one count but fewer than ten. V usage is TRBV29-1 and J usage is TRBJ2-1, with TRBD2 identical over 11 bases. The CDR3 consists of 14 residues. Per the germline V gene, CDR1 is SQVTM and CDR2 is ANQGSEA. V trimming: 4 bases; J trimming: 3 bases; junction bases outside the gene matches: 2. The CDR3 loop is CSVGLAGLYNEQFF. DNA for the CDR3: TGCAGCGTTGGACTAGCGGGACTCTACAATGAGCAGTTCTTC.

This clonotype was counted at least ten times. This chain uses TRBV6-1 with TRBJ1-1; D remains unclear. From germline, CDR1 is MNHNS and CDR2 SASEGT. Trimming stripped 5 bases from V and 1 base from J, with 8 bases between. The CDR3 is 13 residues long. The chain's CDR3 is CASSPGPNTEAFF. The CDR3 DNA is TGTGCCAGCAGTCCCGGTCCGAACACTGAAGCTTTCTTT.

This clonotype came up a few times. The rearrangement uses TRBV20-1 and TRBJ2-7, with a tentative D call TRBD1 (6 bases). The germline V gene encodes CDR1 DFQATT and CDR2 SNEGSKA (reference sequence). Deletions cut 2 bases from V and 2 bases from J, with 22 bases between. The CDR3 runs to 17 residues. The CDR3 DNA follows: TGCAGTGCTAGACAACGAGACATACACAGGGAAACCTACGAGCAGTACTTC. It yields the protein CSARQRDIHRETYEQYF.

About this clonotype: A much larger clone sits a single nucleotide away, making a read error possible. This chain joins TRBV5-1 and TRBJ2-5, with 13 bases fitting TRBD2. V trimming: 4 bases; J trimming: 4 bases; junction bases outside the gene matches: 4. Germline V gene sequence: CDR1 SGHRS, CDR2 YFSETQ. The CDR3 length is 15 residues. CDR3 DNA: TGCGCCAGCAGCCCGGGACTAGCGGGATCAGAGACCCAGTACTTC. As protein: CASSPGLAGSETQYF.

V and J are TRBV5-1 and TRBJ2-1, with D perhaps matching TRBD1 or TRBD2 (5 bases each). Per the germline V gene, CDR1 is SGHRS and CDR2 is YFSETQ. The germline V and J ends were trimmed by 0 bases and 8 bases, with 15 bases remaining between them. The CDR3 length is 15 residues. The CDR3 coding sequence is TGCGCCAGCAGCTTGGAGGGGACCTTTGCCCATGAGCAGTTCTTC. Encoded protein: CASSLEGTFAHEQFF.

This clonotype has just a few counts. The rearrangement uses TRBV28 and TRBJ2-1; D may be TRBD2 (6 bases). This CDR3 has 15 residues. Per the germline V gene, CDR1 is MDHEN and CDR2 is SYDVKM. Trimming took 7 bases from V and 6 from J, leaving 19 bases between them. CDR3 in amino acids: CASTRENVHGNEQFF. For the CDR3, the DNA is TGTGCCAGCACTCGGGAGAACGTCCATGGCAATGAGCAGTTCTTC.

The table lists this clonotype with many counts. The chain is built from TRBV20-1 and TRBJ2-1; TRBD1 agrees at 8 bases. CDR1 and CDR2 (germline): DFQATT, SNEGSKA (reference sequence). The trim removed 6 bases at V and 9 bases at J, leaving 19 bases unmatched. The CDR3 spans 16 residues. Written as DNA, the CDR3 is TGCAGTGCACCTGACAGGGGCGCAGCGCTGCATGGTGAGCAGTTCTTC. Its translation: CSAPDRGAALHGEQFF.

This clonotype was detected ten times or more. The chain recombines TRBV29-1 with TRBJ2-3; TRBD1 matches at 9 bases. The CDR3 runs to 14 residues. Germline CDR1 is SQVTM and CDR2 is ANQGSEA. After removal of 6 bases from V and 0 bases from J, the junction contained 4 bases not matched to a gene. The CDR3 spells CSVGGQGSTDTQYF. CDR3 nucleotides: TGCAGCGTGGGGGGACAGGGCAGCACAGATACGCAGTATTTT.

This sequence joins TRBV20-1 and TRBJ2-7, with 7 bases matching TRBD1. Germline assignment: CDR1 DFQATT and CDR2 SNEGSKA (reference sequence). CDR3 length equals 13 residues. J lost 3 bases, V lost 3 bases, and 5 bases had no gene match. CDR3 sequence reads: CSASETGIYEQYF. CDR3 in DNA: TGCAGTGCTAGCGAGACAGGGATCTACGAGCAGTACTTC.

This clonotype was picked up a small number of times. This chain joins TRBV30 and TRBJ1-5; D gene ambiguous. Germline V CDR1 and CDR2: GTSNPN, SVGIG (reference sequence). The CDR3 is 15 residues long. Deletions cut 1 base from V and 4 bases from J, with 14 bases between. The CDR3 nucleotides read TGTGCCTGGAGTGGATCTAGGACTTTTAATCAGCCCCAGCATTTT. Protein sequence: CAWSGSRTFNQPQHF.

In the case of this clonotype: The junction departs from the called germline gene at one end, perhaps through a read error. The chain combines TRBV5-1 with TRBJ2-3, with D unclear. CDR3 length equals 13 residues. CDR1 and CDR2 (germline): SGHRS, YFSETQ. Here the CDR3 reads CASSRTSTDTLYF. Here the CDR3 DNA reads TGCGCCAGCAGTAGGACCAGCACAGATACGCTGTATTTT. The full variable domain, its missing parts supplied by reference TRBV5-1 and TRBJ2-3, is KAGVTQTPRYLIKTRGQQVTLSCSPISGHRSVSWYQQTPGQGLQFLFEYFSETQRNKGNFPGRFSGRQFSNSRSEMNVSTLELGDSALYLCASSRTSTDTLYFGPGTRLTVL.